Listed below are T cell receptor beta chains from one sample, sequenced in a study of cytomegalovirus exposure and HLA in healthy donors. Libraries were prepared by immunoSEQ multiplex PCR; TCRdb keeps only in-frame clonotypes and omits some of them. The sample consists of approximately 170,000 clones, roughly 80% of them appearing once. The specimen sequenced was PBMCs. The receptors stem from a male donor in good health and CMV-seronegative. Both conserved end residues are part of each CDR3. Each record gives: J gene, clone size, V gene, D gene, CDR3 protein, CDR3 DNA. A D gene is named only where the DNA matches it firmly. A row's size may be missing; if present it is once, few, many or a size class.

TRBJ2-7 | - | TRBV6-5 | TRBD1 | CASSPSWDRDYEQYF | TGTGCCAGCAGCCCCAGCTGGGACAGGGACTACGAGCAGTACTTC
TRBJ1-5 | few | TRBV6-4 | - | CASSAPRLWPQHF | TGTGCCAGCAGTGCACCTAGGTTATGGCCCCAGCATTTT
TRBJ2-7 | once | TRBV27 | TRBD2 | CASSPRTSSHEQYF | TGTGCCAGCAGTCCCCGGACTAGTTCCCACGAGCAGTACTTC
TRBJ2-7 | - | TRBV10-1 | TRBD2 | CASRPHTSGRTYEQYF | TGCGCCAGCAGACCCCACACTAGCGGGAGAACCTACGAGCAGTACTTC
TRBJ2-5 | - | TRBV30 | - | CAWSQKETQYF | TGTGCCTGGAGTCAAAAAGAGACCCAGTACTTC
TRBJ2-1 | - | TRBV7-2 | TRBD2 | CASSLSGGGNNEQFF | TGTGCCAGCAGCCTCTCGGGGGGGGGCAACAATGAGCAGTTCTTC
TRBJ1-2 | once | TRBV13 | - | CASKTSGGAYYGYTF | TGTGCCAGCAAAACCTCGGGGGGCGCCTACTATGGCTACACCTTC
TRBJ2-1 | - | TRBV5-5 | TRBD2 | CASSSHGRPGLAKRHEQFF | TGTGCCAGCAGCTCCCATGGGCGACCGGGACTAGCGAAGCGTCATGAGCAGTTCTTC
TRBJ2-3 | - | TRBV4-3 | TRBD2 | CASSQDTGGLDTQYF | TGCGCCAGCAGCCAAGATACGGGAGGTTTGGATACGCAGTATTTT
TRBJ2-5 | - | TRBV11-2 | TRBD1 | CASSLGGQGGETQYF | TGTGCCAGCAGCTTAGGAGGACAGGGCGGGGAGACCCAGTACTTC
TRBJ1-1 | few | TRBV5-3 | - | CARSLGPAGVMNTEAFF | TGTGCCAGAAGCTTGGGACCTGCCGGGGTAATGAACACTGAAGCTTTCTTT
TRBJ2-1 | - | TRBV6-5 | TRBD2 | CASSYSTSGGYNEQFF | TGTGCCAGCAGTTACTCGACTAGCGGGGGGTACAATGAGCAGTTCTTC
TRBJ1-2 | - | TRBV15 | - | CATSRGGRYGYTF | TGTGCCACCAGCAGAGGCGGAAGGTATGGCTACACCTTC
TRBJ1-5 | - | TRBV28 | - | CASRYSGSLRQPQHF | TGTGCCAGCAGATACTCGGGTTCTCTGAGGCAGCCCCAGCATTTT
TRBJ2-5 | once | TRBV7-2 | TRBD2 | CASSLALAGGETQYF | TGTGCCAGCAGCTTAGCCCTAGCGGGGGGGGAGACCCAGTACTTC
TRBJ2-3 | - | TRBV5-1 | TRBD1 | CASTRGQATDTQYF | TGCGCCAGCACCAGGGGACAGGCCACAGATACGCAGTATTTT
TRBJ2-2 | - | TRBV27 | - | CASNWTPNTGELFF | TGTGCCAGCAATTGGACACCTAACACCGGGGAGCTGTTTTTT
TRBJ2-5 | - | TRBV28 | TRBD2 | CASSLTSGGTIQETQYF | TGTGCCAGCAGTTTAACTAGCGGGGGGACAATCCAAGAGACCCAGTACTTC
TRBJ2-3 | - | TRBV2 | - | CASSDQAMEGTQYF | TGTGCCAGCAGTGACCAGGCTATGGAGGGTACGCAGTATTTT
TRBJ2-1 | once | TRBV5-4 | TRBD1 | CASSLGQGFDEQFF | TGTGCCAGCAGCTTAGGACAGGGATTCGATGAGCAGTTCTTC
TRBJ1-2 | - | TRBV27 | - | CASSLGQGSMSGYTF | TGTGCCAGCAGTTTGGGGCAGGGCTCAATGAGTGGCTACACCTTC
TRBJ2-1 | - | TRBV4-3 | - | CASSPGQSSYNEQFF | TGCGCCAGCAGCCCCGGACAGAGCTCCTACAATGAGCAGTTCTTC
TRBJ1-2 | - | TRBV27 | TRBD1 | CASSLSAIGTGGSGYTF | TGTGCCAGCAGTTTATCTGCCATCGGGACAGGGGGCAGTGGCTACACCTTC
TRBJ2-7 | once | TRBV5-4 | TRBD1 | CASSPGQGSSYEQYF | TGTGCCAGCAGCCCTGGACAGGGGAGCTCCTACGAGCAGTACTTC
TRBJ2-5 | - | TRBV6-5 | - | CASIPGDHQETQYF | TGTGCCAGCATTCCGGGGGACCACCAAGAGACCCAGTACTTC
TRBJ1-3 | - | TRBV10-3 | - | CAISERGSPSGNTIYF | TGTGCCATCAGTGAGCGGGGTTCGCCGTCTGGAAACACCATATATTTT
TRBJ1-5 | few | TRBV7-2 | - | CASSLNSAAGNQPQHF | TGTGCCAGCAGCTTAAATTCCGCGGCTGGCAATCAGCCCCAGCATTTT
TRBJ2-2 | - | TRBV4-3 | - | CASSQGLQDTGELFF | TGCGCCAGCAGCCAAGGTCTACAGGACACCGGGGAGCTGTTTTTT
TRBJ1-4 | few | TRBV15 | TRBD1 | CATRKTGGDEKLFF | TGTGCCACCAGGAAAACAGGGGGCGATGAAAAACTGTTTTTT
TRBJ2-3 | - | TRBV11-2 | TRBD2 | CASSLRVLRREAGGDTQYF | TGTGCCAGCAGCTTAAGGGTTTTAAGGCGGGAGGCCGGAGGAGATACGCAGTATTTT
TRBJ1-2 | - | TRBV14 | - | CASSQVLRGTLGYYGYTF | TGTGCCAGCAGCCAGGTTTTGCGCGGGACCCTCGGCTACTATGGCTACACCTTC
TRBJ2-5 | - | TRBV28 | TRBD1 | CASSLLGQGAQQETQYF | TGTGCCAGCAGTTTATTGGGGCAGGGGGCTCAACAAGAGACCCAGTACTTC
TRBJ2-7 | - | TRBV29-1 | - | CSVRGGAREQYF | TGCAGCGTGCGAGGAGGCGCTCGTGAGCAGTACTTC
TRBJ2-7 | - | TRBV15 | TRBD1 | CATSRGQGWEQYF | TGTGCCACCAGCAGAGGACAGGGGTGGGAGCAGTACTTC
TRBJ1-5 | - | TRBV4-2 | - | CASSQETQSWPQHF | TGTGCCAGCAGCCAAGAAACCCAAAGCTGGCCCCAGCATTTT
TRBJ2-5 | - | TRBV9 | - | CASSVAGQGMETQYF | TGTGCCAGCAGCGTAGCAGGGCAGGGGATGGAGACCCAGTACTTC
TRBJ1-2 | - | TRBV28 | - | CASSSGAEIYGYTF | TGTGCCAGCAGTTCAGGGGCAGAGATCTATGGCTACACCTTC
TRBJ2-5 | once | TRBV7-3 | TRBD2 | CASSLKGTSRLQETQYF | TGTGCCAGCAGCTTAAAGGGGACTAGCAGGTTACAAGAGACCCAGTACTTC
TRBJ2-1 | once | TRBV7-2 | TRBD2 | CASSLGEGQPYNEQFF | TGTGCCAGCAGCTTAGGGGAGGGTCAGCCTTACAATGAGCAGTTCTTC
TRBJ2-7 | - | TRBV28 | TRBD1 | CASSPPGQGRQYF | TGTGCCAGCAGTCCCCCGGGACAGGGGAGGCAGTACTTC